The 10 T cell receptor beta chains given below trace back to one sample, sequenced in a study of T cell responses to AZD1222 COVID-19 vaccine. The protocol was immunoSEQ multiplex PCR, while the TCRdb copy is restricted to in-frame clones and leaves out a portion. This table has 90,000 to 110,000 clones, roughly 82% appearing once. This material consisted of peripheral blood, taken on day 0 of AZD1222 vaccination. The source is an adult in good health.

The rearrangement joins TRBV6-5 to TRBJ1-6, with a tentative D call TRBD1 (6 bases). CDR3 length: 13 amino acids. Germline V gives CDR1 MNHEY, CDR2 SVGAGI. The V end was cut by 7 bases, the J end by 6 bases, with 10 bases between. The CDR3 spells CASNRVGNSPLHF. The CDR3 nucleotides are TGTGCCAGCAACAGGGTGGGTAATTCACCCCTCCACTTT.

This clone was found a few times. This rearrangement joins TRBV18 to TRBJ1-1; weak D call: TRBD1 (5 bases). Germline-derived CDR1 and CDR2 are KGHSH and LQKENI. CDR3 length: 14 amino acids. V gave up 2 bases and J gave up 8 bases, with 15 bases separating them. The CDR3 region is CASSPGGGTGEAFF. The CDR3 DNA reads TGTGCCAGCTCACCAGGAGGCGGGACCGGGGAAGCTTTCTTT.

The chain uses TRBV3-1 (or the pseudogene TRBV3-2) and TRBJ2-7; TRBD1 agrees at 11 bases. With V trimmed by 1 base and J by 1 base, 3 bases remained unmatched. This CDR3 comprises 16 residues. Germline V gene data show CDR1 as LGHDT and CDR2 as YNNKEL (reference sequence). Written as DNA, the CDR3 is TGTGCCAGCAGCCAAGGCGGACAGGGGGCTTCCTACGAGCAGTACTTC. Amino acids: CASSQGGQGASYEQYF.

CDR3 loop: CAWNPPTGTLSRTYNSPLHF. The CDR3 nucleotides read TGTGCCTGGAACCCTCCCACCGGGACCCTGTCTCGTACCTATAATTCACCCCTCCACTTT. J is TRBJ1-6 and V is TRBV30; tentative D call: TRBD1 (5 bases). The V and J ends lost 4 bases and 2 bases respectively, with 27 bases between them. CDR3 length: 20 residues. Germline V gene lookup returns CDR1 GTSNPN and CDR2 SVGIG (reference sequence).

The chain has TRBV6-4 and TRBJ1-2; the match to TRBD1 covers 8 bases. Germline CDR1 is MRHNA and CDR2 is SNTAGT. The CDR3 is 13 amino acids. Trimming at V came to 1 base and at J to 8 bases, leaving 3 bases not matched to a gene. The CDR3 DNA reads TGTGCCAGCAGTGACTTACAGGGGGACGGCTACACCTTC. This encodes CASSDLQGDGYTF.

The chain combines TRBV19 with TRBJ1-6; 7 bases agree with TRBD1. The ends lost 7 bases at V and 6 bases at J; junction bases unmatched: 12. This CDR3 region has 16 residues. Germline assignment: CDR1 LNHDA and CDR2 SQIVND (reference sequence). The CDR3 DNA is TGTGCCAGTACGAAGAGACAGGGTCCCTCTAATTCACCCCTCCACTTT. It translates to CASTKRQGPSNSPLHF.

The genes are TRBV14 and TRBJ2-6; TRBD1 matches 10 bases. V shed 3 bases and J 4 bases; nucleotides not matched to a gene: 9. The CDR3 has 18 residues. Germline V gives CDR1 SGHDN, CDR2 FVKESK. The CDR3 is CASSHRTGGFVGANVLTF. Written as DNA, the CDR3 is TGTGCCAGCAGCCACAGGACAGGGGGGTTCGTCGGGGCCAACGTCCTGACTTTC.

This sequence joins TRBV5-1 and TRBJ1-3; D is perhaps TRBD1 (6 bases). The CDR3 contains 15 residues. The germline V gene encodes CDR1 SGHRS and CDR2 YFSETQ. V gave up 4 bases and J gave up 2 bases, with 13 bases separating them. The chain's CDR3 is CASSDQGIPGNTIYF. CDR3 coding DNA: TGCGCCAGCAGCGACCAGGGGATTCCTGGAAACACCATATATTTT.

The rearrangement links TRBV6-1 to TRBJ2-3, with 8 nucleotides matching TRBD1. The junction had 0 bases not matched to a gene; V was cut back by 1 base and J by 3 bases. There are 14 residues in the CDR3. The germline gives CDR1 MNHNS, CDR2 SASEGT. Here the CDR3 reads CASSEGQGTDTQYF. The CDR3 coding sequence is TGTGCCAGCAGTGAAGGACAGGGGACAGATACGCAGTATTTT.

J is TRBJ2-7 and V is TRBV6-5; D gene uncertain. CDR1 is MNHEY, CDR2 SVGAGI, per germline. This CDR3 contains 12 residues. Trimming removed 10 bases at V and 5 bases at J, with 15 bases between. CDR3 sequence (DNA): TGTGCCACCACCTCAACCGTCCACGAGCAGTACTTC. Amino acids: CATTSTVHEQYF.